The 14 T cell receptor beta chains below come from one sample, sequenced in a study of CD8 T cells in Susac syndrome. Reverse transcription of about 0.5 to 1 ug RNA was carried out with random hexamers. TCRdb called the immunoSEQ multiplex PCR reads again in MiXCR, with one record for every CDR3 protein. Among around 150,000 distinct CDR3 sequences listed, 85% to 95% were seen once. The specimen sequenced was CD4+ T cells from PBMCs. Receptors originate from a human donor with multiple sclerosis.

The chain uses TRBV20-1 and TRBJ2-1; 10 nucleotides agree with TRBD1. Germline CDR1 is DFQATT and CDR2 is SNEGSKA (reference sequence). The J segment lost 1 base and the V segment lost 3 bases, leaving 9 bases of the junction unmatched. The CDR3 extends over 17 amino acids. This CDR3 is CSASLTAGQGSYNEQFF. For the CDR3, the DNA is TGCAGTGCTAGCTTAACCGCGGGACAGGGGTCCTACAATGAGCAGTTCTTC.

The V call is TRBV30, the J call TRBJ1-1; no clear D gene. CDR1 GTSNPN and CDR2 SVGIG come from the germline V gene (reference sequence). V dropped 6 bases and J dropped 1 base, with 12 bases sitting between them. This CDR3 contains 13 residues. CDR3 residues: CACCRPGNTEAFF. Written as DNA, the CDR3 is TGTGCCTGTTGTCGACCGGGGAACACTGAAGCTTTCTTT.

The CDR3 nucleotides read TGCGCCAGCAGCTTGGATATGGGGGCAGCAGATACGCAGTATTTT. It translates to CASSLDMGAADTQYF. The chain employs TRBV5-1 and TRBJ2-3, with a weak D call TRBD1 (6 bases). Germline V gene sequence: CDR1 SGHRS, CDR2 YFSETQ. The CDR3 is 15 residues long. Trimming pared 0 bases from V and 4 bases from J, leaving 12 bases between.

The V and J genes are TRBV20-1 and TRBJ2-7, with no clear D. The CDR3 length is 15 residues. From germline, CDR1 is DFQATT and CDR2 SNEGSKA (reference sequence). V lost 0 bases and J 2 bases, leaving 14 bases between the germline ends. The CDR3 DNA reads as TGCAGTGCTAGAGATGCTGGGCGACGAGCCTACGAGCAGTACTTC. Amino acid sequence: CSARDAGRRAYEQYF.

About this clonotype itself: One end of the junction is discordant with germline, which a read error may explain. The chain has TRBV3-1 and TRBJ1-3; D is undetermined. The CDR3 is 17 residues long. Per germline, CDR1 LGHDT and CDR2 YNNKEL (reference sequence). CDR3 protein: CASSQIVGLLSGNAIYF. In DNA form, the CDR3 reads TGTGCCAGCAGCCAAATTGTAGGTCTACTCTCTGGAAACGCCATATATTTT. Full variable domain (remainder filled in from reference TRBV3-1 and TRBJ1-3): DTAVSQTPKYLVTQMGNDKSIKCEQNLGHDTMYWYKQDSKKFLKIMFSYNNKELIINETVPNRFSPKSPDKAHLNLHINSLELGDSAVYFCASSQIVGLLSGNAIYFGEGSWLTVV.

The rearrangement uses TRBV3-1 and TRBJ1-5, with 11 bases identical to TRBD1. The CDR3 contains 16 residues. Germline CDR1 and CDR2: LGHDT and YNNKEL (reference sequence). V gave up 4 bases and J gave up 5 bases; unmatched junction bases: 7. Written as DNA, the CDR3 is TGTGCCAGCAGCCGGACAGGGGGCGGTGGGGATCAGCCCCAGCATTTT. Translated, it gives CASSRTGGGGDQPQHF.

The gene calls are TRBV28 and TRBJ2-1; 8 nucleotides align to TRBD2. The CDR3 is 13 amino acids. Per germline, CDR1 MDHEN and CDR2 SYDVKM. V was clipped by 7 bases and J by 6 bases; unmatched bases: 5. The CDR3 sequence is CASTVGTSNEQFF. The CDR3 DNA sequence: TGTGCCAGCACCGTCGGGACTAGCAATGAGCAGTTCTTC.

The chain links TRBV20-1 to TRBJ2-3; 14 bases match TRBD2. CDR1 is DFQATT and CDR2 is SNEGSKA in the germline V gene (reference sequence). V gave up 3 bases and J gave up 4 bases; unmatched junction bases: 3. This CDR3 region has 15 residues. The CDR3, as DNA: TGCAGTGCTAGGGGACTAGCGGGAGTGTCAGATACGCAGTATTTT. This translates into CSARGLAGVSDTQYF.

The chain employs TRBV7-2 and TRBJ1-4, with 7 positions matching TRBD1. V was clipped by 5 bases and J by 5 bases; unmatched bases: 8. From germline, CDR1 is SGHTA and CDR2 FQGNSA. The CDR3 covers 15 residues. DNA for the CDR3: TGTGCCAGCAGCGGACTACAGGGGCGCAATGAAAAACTGTTTTTT. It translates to CASSGLQGRNEKLFF.

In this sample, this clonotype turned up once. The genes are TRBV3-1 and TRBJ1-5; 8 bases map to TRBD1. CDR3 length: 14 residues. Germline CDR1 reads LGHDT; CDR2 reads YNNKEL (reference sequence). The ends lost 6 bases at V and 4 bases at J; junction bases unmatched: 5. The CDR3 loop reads CASSRDRRNQPQHF. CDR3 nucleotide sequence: TGTGCCAGCAGTCGGGACAGGAGGAATCAGCCCCAGCATTTT.

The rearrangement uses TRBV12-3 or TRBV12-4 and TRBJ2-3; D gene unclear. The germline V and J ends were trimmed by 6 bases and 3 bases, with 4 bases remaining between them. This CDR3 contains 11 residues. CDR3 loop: CASRETDTQYF. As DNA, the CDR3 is TGTGCCAGCAGGGAGACAGATACGCAGTATTTT.

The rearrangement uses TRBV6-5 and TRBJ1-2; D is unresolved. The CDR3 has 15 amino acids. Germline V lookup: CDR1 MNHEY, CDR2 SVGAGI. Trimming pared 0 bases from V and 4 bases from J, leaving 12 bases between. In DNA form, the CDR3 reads TGTGCCAGCAGTTACTCGACCGGCACCATCTATGGCTACACCTTC. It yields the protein CASSYSTGTIYGYTF.

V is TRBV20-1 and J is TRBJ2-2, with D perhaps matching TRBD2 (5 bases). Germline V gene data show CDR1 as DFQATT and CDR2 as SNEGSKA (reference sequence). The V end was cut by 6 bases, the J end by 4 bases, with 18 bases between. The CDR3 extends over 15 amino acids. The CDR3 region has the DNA TGCAGTGCCCTAGACCCCCGGACTCGCACCGGGGAGCTGTTTTTT. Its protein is CSALDPRTRTGELFF.

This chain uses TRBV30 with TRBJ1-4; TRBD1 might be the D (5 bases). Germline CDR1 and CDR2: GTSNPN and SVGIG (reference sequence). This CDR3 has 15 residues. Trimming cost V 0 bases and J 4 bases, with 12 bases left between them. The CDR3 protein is CAWSVLGGINEKLFF. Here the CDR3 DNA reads TGTGCCTGGAGTGTTCTTGGGGGGATTAATGAAAAACTGTTTTTT. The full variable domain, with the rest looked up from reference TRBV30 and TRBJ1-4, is SQTIHQWPATLVQPVGSPLSLECTVEGTSNPNLYWYRQAAGRGLQLLFYSVGIGQISSEVPQNLSASRPQDRQFILSSKKLLLSDSGFYLCAWSVLGGINEKLFFGSGTQLSVL.